The present T cell receptor (beta chain) was sequenced within a study of T-cell memory formation after mild COVID-19. This clonotype was found many times. As yet, its antigen is unknown. The germline gives CDR1 KGHSH, CDR2 LQKENI. The V gene end was trimmed by 3 bases and the J gene end by 0 bases; junction bases not matched to a gene: 3. This CDR3 is built from 15 residues. General study points: Detection of some responders pre-infection suggested pre-existing cross-reactive memory T cells participated. CD8+ contracting clones occupied EMRA, while CD4+ ones occupied mainly CM and EM.

TCRdb itself ran the 5' RACE reads through MiXCR, one entry per CDR3 protein. The sample carries some 120,000 distinct CDR3 sequences, roughly 6% recorded once. The chain recombines TRBV18 with TRBJ2-3; 7 bases are shared with TRBD1. The TCR comes from an adult woman who had mild COVID-19 (a few samples of this study predate the infection). Cell type and time point are not known. Sequencing input: PBMCs or a T cell subset sorted from them (not recorded which). CDR3 bases: TGTGCCAGCTCACCGGGACAGAGTAGCACAGATACGCAGTATTTT. Amino acid sequence: CASSPGQSSTDTQYF.